The 19 T cell receptor beta chains below come from one sample, sequenced in a study of shared clonotypes between healthy human individuals. Only in-frame clones appear in the TCRdb table, and some are missing; sequencing was by immunoSEQ multiplex PCR. The profile covers 2 million to 2.5 million clones, with 85% to 95% appearing a single time and more than 0.35% taken by the ten largest. Sequencing was carried out using naive CD4+ T cells from PBMCs. Sample subset: CD45RA+ positively selected. These receptors came from a man aged 18 to 30 in good health. Some clones in this sample may be carry-over from other donors' samples.

The chain combines TRBV5-6 with TRBJ1-4; weak D call: TRBD1 (5 bases). CDR1 SGHDT and CDR2 YYEEEE come from the germline V gene. There are 15 residues in the CDR3. Trimming shortened V by 0 bases and J by 0 bases, and 6 bases separated the two germline ends. This CDR3 reads CASSLGTTTNEKLFF. The CDR3 DNA is TGTGCCAGCAGCTTGGGGACAACAACTAATGAAAAACTGTTTTTT.

In regard to this clone: In the same sample, other DNA sequences code for this CDR3. The rearrangement joins TRBV19 to TRBJ1-3, with 8 bases matching TRBD1. CDR1 LNHDA and CDR2 SQIVND come from the germline V gene (reference sequence). V gave up 5 bases and J gave up 2 bases; unmatched junction bases: 2. The CDR3 totals 14 residues. CDR3 in DNA: TGTGCCAGTAGTCGACAGGGGACTGGAAACACCATATATTTT. Protein sequence: CASSRQGTGNTIYF.

The chain uses TRBV29-1 and TRBJ1-4; TRBD1 might be the D (5 bases). CDR1 is SQVTM and CDR2 is ANQGSEA in the germline V gene. V was cut by 4 bases and J by 6 bases, with 12 bases left in between. The CDR3 has 13 amino acids. Here the CDR3 reads CSVGVLGDEKLFF. DNA of the CDR3: TGCAGCGTTGGGGTCCTGGGGGATGAAAAACTGTTTTTT.

This chain links TRBV10-2 with TRBJ2-7; 12 bases fit TRBD2. Germline V gives CDR1 WSHSY, CDR2 SAAADI. This CDR3 is built from 15 residues. The V gene end was trimmed by 6 bases and the J gene end by 5 bases; junction bases not matched to a gene: 8. CDR3 protein: CASRLSSGRAHEQYF. The CDR3 DNA reads as TGCGCCAGCAGGCTATCTAGCGGGAGGGCCCACGAGCAGTACTTC.

The chain links TRBV5-1 to TRBJ2-3; TRBD2 is a possible D gene (7 bases). V was shortened by 7 bases and J by 4 bases, with 13 bases between the two germline ends. There are 13 residues in the CDR3. Germline CDR1 and CDR2: SGHRS and YFSETQ. The CDR3 sequence is CASQGRAADTQYF. The CDR3 region has the DNA TGCGCCAGCCAGGGGAGGGCCGCAGATACGCAGTATTTT.

The gene calls are TRBV5-1 and TRBJ2-5, with TRBD2 matching 14 bases. Germline-derived CDR1 and CDR2 are SGHRS and YFSETQ. The junction had 5 bases not matched to a gene; V was cut back by 0 bases and J by 1 base. The CDR3 covers 18 residues. The CDR3 region has the DNA TGCGCCAGCAGCTTGGGGGGGACTAGCGGGAGTGTCCAAGAGACCCAGTACTTC. Protein sequence: CASSLGGTSGSVQETQYF. Filled out from reference TRBV5-1 and TRBJ2-5, the complete variable domain reads KAGVTQTPRYLIKTRGQQVTLSCSPISGHRSVSWYQQTPGQGLQFLFEYFSETQRNKGNFPGRFSGRQFSNSRSEMNVSTLELGDSALYLCASSLGGTSGSVQETQYFGPGTRLLVL.

The gene calls are TRBV6-1 and TRBJ2-7; the D is unclear. CDR3 length equals 15 residues. Germline V gene data show CDR1 as MNHNS and CDR2 as SASEGT. Trimming removed 1 base at V and 7 bases at J, with 17 bases between. The CDR3 sequence: CASSEEGRVPGEQYF. In nucleotides, the CDR3 is TGTGCCAGCAGTGAAGAAGGACGGGTCCCCGGAGAGCAGTACTTC.

This chain links TRBV11-2 with TRBJ2-5; D call uncertain. This CDR3 has 13 amino acids. Trimming shortened V by 1 base and J by 3 bases, and 6 bases separated the two germline ends. CDR1 and CDR2 (germline): SGHAT, FQNNGV. CDR3 nucleotide sequence: TGTGCCAGCAGCTTAGGGGCAGAAGAGACCCAGTACTTC. Its translation is CASSLGAEETQYF.

This chain joins TRBV5-4 and TRBJ2-4, with 8 bases that match TRBD1. Trimming cost V 4 bases and J 7 bases; bases outside gene matches: 10. This CDR3 contains 15 residues. Germline-derived CDR1 and CDR2 are SGHNT and YYREEE (reference sequence). This CDR3 is CASSTTGGPYNIQYF. The CDR3 region has the DNA TGTGCCAGCAGCACCACAGGGGGACCCTACAACATTCAGTACTTC.

This clone turned up a few times. V usage is TRBV29-1 and J usage is TRBJ2-7, with D possibly being TRBD1 (5 bases). Trimming removed 1 base at V and 5 bases at J, with 12 bases between. The CDR3 loop spans 13 amino acids. CDR1 and CDR2 (germline): SQVTM, ANQGSEA. CDR3 in DNA: TGCAGCGTTGAAGTGCGGAGACAGAACGAGCAGTACTTC. Translated, it gives CSVEVRRQNEQYF.

The V and J genes are TRBV7-9 and TRBJ2-2; 11 bases align to TRBD1. Trimming took 11 bases from V and 3 from J; bases not matched to a gene: 5. Germline V gene data show CDR1 as SEHNR and CDR2 as FQNEAQ (reference sequence). This CDR3 region has 14 residues. This chain's CDR3 is CALGGQGDTGELFF. CDR3 DNA: TGTGCCCTCGGGGGACAGGGGGACACCGGGGAGCTGTTTTTT.

The chain couples TRBV9 to TRBJ1-1, with D possibly TRBD1 on 5 matching bases. CDR3 length equals 15 residues. Germline V lookup: CDR1 SGDLS, CDR2 YYNGEE. V lost 4 bases, J lost 0 bases, and 13 bases lay in between. The CDR3 here is CASSQGTAVNTEAFF. CDR3 in DNA: TGTGCCAGCAGCCAGGGAACAGCAGTGAACACTGAAGCTTTCTTT.

The gene calls are TRBV6-6 and TRBJ2-7; weak D call: TRBD1 (6 bases). V shed 0 bases and J shed 3 bases, with 9 bases lying between them. Germline V gene lookup returns CDR1 MNHNY and CDR2 SVGAGI (reference sequence). The CDR3 totals 14 residues. The CDR3: CASSYSRTDYEQYF. CDR3 nucleotides: TGTGCCAGCAGTTACTCCCGGACAGACTACGAGCAGTACTTC.

The J gene is TRBJ2-7, the V gene TRBV29-1, with 7 bases lining up with TRBD1. The CDR3 has 12 amino acids. Germline V lookup: CDR1 SQVTM, CDR2 ANQGSEA. V gave up 7 bases and J gave up 2 bases; unmatched junction bases: 5. The CDR3 DNA reads TGCAGCGCACAGGGGACAACCTACGAGCAGTACTTC. This translates into CSAQGTTYEQYF.

This chain uses TRBV5-1 with TRBJ2-5, with TRBD1 identical over 7 bases. Losses at the gene ends were 4 bases for V and 2 bases for J; bases not matched to a gene: 5. This CDR3 comprises 14 residues. CDR1 and CDR2 from the germline V gene are SGHRS and YFSETQ. The CDR3 loop is CASSMGQHQETQYF. The CDR3 DNA sequence: TGCGCCAGCAGCATGGGACAGCATCAAGAGACCCAGTACTTC.

This clone has a single count. V gene TRBV5-1 combines with J gene TRBJ2-7; D is unclear. The CDR3 has 11 amino acids. The V end was cut by 2 bases, the J end by 6 bases, with 6 bases between. Germline V gene sequence: CDR1 SGHRS, CDR2 YFSETQ. The CDR3 DNA is TGCGCCAGCAGCTTTTTCTCCGAGCAGTACTTC. Protein product: CASSFFSEQYF.

This chain links TRBV2 with TRBJ2-4; 9 bases line up with TRBD2. CDR1 and CDR2 (germline): SNHLY, FYNNEI. V lost 5 bases and J lost 0; bases outside the gene matches: 5. The CDR3 totals 16 residues. The CDR3 reads CASSQGLAIAKNIQYF. The DNA for the CDR3 is TGTGCCAGCAGTCAAGGACTAGCGATAGCCAAAAACATTCAGTACTTC.

This CDR3 is CASSLAGAGDPQFSGANVLTF. Written as DNA, the CDR3 is TGCGCCAGCAGCTTGGCGGGGGCGGGAGATCCTCAATTCTCTGGGGCCAACGTCCTGACTTTC. This chain connects TRBV5-1 to TRBJ2-6; D is perhaps TRBD2 (7 bases). CDR3 length equals 21 residues. V dropped 0 bases and J dropped 0 bases, with 22 bases sitting between them. From germline, CDR1 is SGHRS and CDR2 YFSETQ.

The gene calls are TRBV2 and TRBJ2-2, with D perhaps assigned TRBD1 or TRBD2 (6 bases each). Germline loops: CDR1 SNHLY, CDR2 FYNNEI. The CDR3 is 14 amino acids. V was pared by 8 bases and J by 6 bases, with 16 bases between. The CDR3 DNA reads as TGTGCCAGCGGGCGGGACAATGGGGCCGGGGAGCTGTTTTTT. Translated: CASGRDNGAGELFF. Variable domain in full (rest from reference TRBV2 and TRBJ2-2): EPEVTQTPSHQVTQMGQEVILRCVPISNHLYFYWYRQILGQKVEFLVSFYNNEISEKSEIFDDQFSVERPDGSNFTLKIRSTKLEDSAMYFCASGRDNGAGELFFGEGSRLTVL.